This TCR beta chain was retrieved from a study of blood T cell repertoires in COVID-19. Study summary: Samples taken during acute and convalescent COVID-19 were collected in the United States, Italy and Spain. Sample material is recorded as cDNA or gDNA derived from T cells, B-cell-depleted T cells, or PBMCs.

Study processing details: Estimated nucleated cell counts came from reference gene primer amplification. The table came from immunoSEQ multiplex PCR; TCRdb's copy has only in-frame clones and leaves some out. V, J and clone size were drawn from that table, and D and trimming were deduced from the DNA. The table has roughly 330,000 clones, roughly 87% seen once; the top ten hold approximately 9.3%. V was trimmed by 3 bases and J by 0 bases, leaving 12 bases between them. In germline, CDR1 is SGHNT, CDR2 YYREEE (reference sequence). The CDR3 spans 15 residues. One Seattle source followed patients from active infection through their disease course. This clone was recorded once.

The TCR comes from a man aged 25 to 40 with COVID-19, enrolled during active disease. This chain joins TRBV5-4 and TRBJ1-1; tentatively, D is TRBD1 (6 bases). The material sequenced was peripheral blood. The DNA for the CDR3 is TGTGCCAGCAGCTCCGAGGGACAATTGAACACTGAAGCTTTCTTT. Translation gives CASSSEGQLNTEAFF. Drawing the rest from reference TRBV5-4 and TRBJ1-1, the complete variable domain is ETGVTQSPTHLIKTRGQQVTLRCSSQSGHNTVSWYQQALGQGPQFIFQYYREEENGRGNFPPRFSGLQFPNYSSELNVNALELDDSALYLCASSSEGQLNTEAFFGQGTRLTVV.